This paragraph covers one TCR beta chain sequence. The source of the sample is a study of blood T cell repertoires in COVID-19. Study-wide context: The study drew acute and convalescent COVID-19 samples from the United States, Italy and Spain. In each case, the material was cDNA or gDNA derived from T cells, B-cell-depleted T cells, or PBMCs.

Trimming cost V 0 bases and J 8 bases; bases outside gene matches: 8. The CDR3 spans 16 residues. Germline CDR1 reads SGDLS; CDR2 reads YYNGEE. As originally analysed: Cell counts per sample came from amplifying reference gene primers. The repertoire was sequenced with immunoSEQ multiplex PCR; TCRdb's copy has only in-frame clones and lacks some. V, J and clone size were drawn from that table, and D and trimming were deduced from the DNA. The sample yields a few hundred thousand clones, approximately 87% seen once. The chain joins TRBV9 to TRBJ2-1, with 10 nucleotides matching TRBD1. The source is a woman in her forties or fifties with acute or convalescent COVID-19. The sample was peripheral blood. CDR3 in amino acids: CASSVGPGQGPHEQFF. DNA for the CDR3: TGTGCCAGCAGCGTAGGGCCGGGACAGGGGCCCCATGAGCAGTTCTTC.